This T cell receptor beta chain stems from a study of T-cell memory formation after mild COVID-19. Whole-study context: Among the donors, TCR clusters were largely specific to each donor. General study findings and limits: Clones that shrank (day 15 to 85) were balanced CD4/CD8, whereas later expanders leaned CD4+. The authors did not confirm SARS-CoV-2 specificity of second-wave clones peaking day 37. The appearance of some responding clones in pre-infection memory suggested that cross-reactive memory joined.

This CDR3 is 14 amino acids long. The J segment lost 1 base and the V segment lost 4 bases, leaving 2 bases of the junction unmatched. TCRdb ran MiXCR on the 5' RACE reads and lists one entry per CDR3 protein. The sample consists of roughly 80,000 distinct CDR3 sequences, over 11% of them appearing once. Only a few counts were recorded for this clonotype. No antigen is known for it. This receptor was obtained from an adult woman who had mild COVID-19 (a few samples of this study predate the infection). Cell type and time point are not known. This sequence joins TRBV12-3 or TRBV12-4 and TRBJ1-2; 8 bases line up with TRBD1. Sequenced: PBMCs or a T cell subset sorted from them (not recorded which). CDR3 DNA: TGTGCCAGCAGTTCCGGACAGGGTAACTATGGCTACACCTTC. The encoded protein is CASSSGQGNYGYTF.